The clone carrying this T cell receptor beta chain was detected only once. The data belong to a study of blood T cell repertoires in COVID-19. Study processing details: Nucleated cell number was recorded as an estimate derived from reference gene primer amplification. TCRdb's table, derived via immunoSEQ multiplex PCR, lists solely in-frame clones and lacks some. V, J and clone size derive from that table, while D and trimming were established from the DNA sequence. The sample consists of 490,000 or so clones, approximately 86% of them appearing once. The length of the CDR3 is 13 residues. CDR1 LNHNV and CDR2 YYDKDF come from the germline V gene (reference sequence). V was cut by 4 bases and J by 6 bases, with 9 bases left in between. Individuals drawn from about two dozen US areas were roughly 18 to 95 years old. Assignments of participants to cohorts depended upon their own reported clinical history.

This receptor was identified in a woman aged 55-75 years who had recovered from COVID-19. This sequence joins TRBV15 and TRBJ2-2; D might be TRBD1 (5 bases). The sequencing input was PBMCs or T cells enriched from blood (not recorded which). The CDR3 spells CATSIRDPGELFF. As DNA, the CDR3 is TGTGCCACCAGCATCAGGGATCCCGGGGAGCTGTTTTTT.